This is a list of T cell receptor beta chains from one sample in a study of blood T cell repertoires in COVID-19. The assay was immunoSEQ multiplex PCR, and TCRdb's table has in-frame clones only and misses some. The sample contains fewer than 500,000 clones, roughly 80% of which appear only once. The specimen sequenced was peripheral blood. These receptors all stem from a human donor with acute or convalescent COVID-19. The donor label of this sample is uncertain. Both conserved end residues are part of each CDR3. The D gene is left open where the match is weak. Expanded clones are given a class, and other clones once, few, many or no size at all.

TRBD1	TRBV7-9	-	TRBJ1-2	TGTGCCAGCAGCCCGGACAGGGTTGACTATGGCTACACCTTC	CASSPDRVDYGYTF
-	TRBV7-9	once	TRBJ1-1	TGTGCCAGCAGCCCAACCCTTGGGACACTGAACACTGAAGCTTTCTTT	CASSPTLGTLNTEAFF
TRBD1	TRBV6-5	-	TRBJ2-1	TGTGCCAGCAGTATCGACAGGGGTTCCTACAATGAGCAGTTCTTC	CASSIDRGSYNEQFF
TRBD1	TRBV5-1	few	TRBJ1-2	TGCGCCAGCAGCTTGGTGGCAGGGGGCCTCTATGGCTACACCTTC	CASSLVAGGLYGYTF
-	TRBV19	-	TRBJ2-3	TGTGCCAGTAGTATCGTGGCCAGGGCCACAGATACGCAGTATTTT	CASSIVARATDTQYF
-	TRBV7-2	-	TRBJ1-3	TGTGCCAGCAGCTTAGCGGTAGTTATCTCTGGAAACACCATATATTTT	CASSLAVVISGNTIYF
TRBD1	TRBV11-2	-	TRBJ2-1	TGTGCCAGCAGGGACAGGGTGGGTGAGCAGTTCTTC	CASRDRVGEQFF
-	TRBV5-4	-	TRBJ1-1	TGTGCCAGCAGCTCCGGGGGGGCAGGGACGGGGACTGAAGCTTTCTTT	CASSSGGAGTGTEAFF
-	TRBV28	-	TRBJ2-1	TGTGCCAGCAGAGACCTGGAGAGCTCCTACAATGAGCAGTTCTTC	CASRDLESSYNEQFF
TRBD1	TRBV6-1	-	TRBJ1-4	TGTGCCAGCAGTGTTAGGGACAGAAAACCCTATAATGAAAAACTGTTTTTT	CASSVRDRKPYNEKLFF
-	TRBV30	-	TRBJ1-5	TGTGCCTGGAGTGTGGAGGTCCTCAATCAGCCCCAGCATTTT	CAWSVEVLNQPQHF
-	TRBV27	-	TRBJ1-6	TGTGCCAGCAGTTTTGAGGCACTCCTGGTTTCACCCCTCCACTTT	CASSFEALLVSPLHF
-	TRBV18	-	TRBJ1-4	TGTGCCAGCTCACCACTGCCTCCGGGACAAGAAAAACTGTTTTTT	CASSPLPPGQEKLFF
-	TRBV7-8	-	TRBJ2-3	TGTGCCAGCAGCTTAGGCGGGTTTTCTAGCACAGATACGCAGTATTTT	CASSLGGFSSTDTQYF
-	TRBV3-1/TRBV3-2	-	TRBJ1-2	TGTGCCAGCAGCCAGTTAGGGGTATATGGCTACACCTTC	CASSQLGVYGYTF
-	TRBV19	-	TRBJ2-3	TGTGCCAGTAGTATCTATACTAGCACAGATACGCAGTATTTT	CASSIYTSTDTQYF
-	TRBV7-9	few	TRBJ1-4	TGTGCCAGCACCCAGCGTGGGGGGGCTGGTGAAAAACTGTTTTTT	CASTQRGGAGEKLFF
TRBD2	TRBV5-4	-	TRBJ2-3	TGTGCCAGCAGCCTGACGGGACTAGCGACAGAAGATACGCAGTATTTT	CASSLTGLATEDTQYF
-	TRBV2	many	TRBJ1-2	TGTGCCAGCAGTGAATCCCGACATACCAACTATGGCTACACCTTC	CASSESRHTNYGYTF
TRBD2	TRBV2	-	TRBJ2-1	TGTGCCAGCCGGACTAGCGGACTGGAAGAGCAGTTCTTC	CASRTSGLEEQFF
TRBD1	TRBV18	-	TRBJ2-2	TGTGCCAGCTCACCTAACATGGACAGGGCGGCCGGGGAGCTGTTTTTT	CASSPNMDRAAGELFF
-	TRBV5-1	-	TRBJ2-7	TGCGCCAGCAGCTCCCTCCCCCGGGGGGCCAGTGGCGAGCAGTACTTC	CASSSLPRGASGEQYF
TRBD1	TRBV15	-	TRBJ1-5	TGTGCCACCAGCAGGGGACAGATGTTAGGGCCCCAGCATTTT	CATSRGQMLGPQHF
TRBD2	TRBV7-2	-	TRBJ2-7	TGTGCCAGCAGCTGGGGACTAGCGGGAGGTGGCGGCGAGCAGTACTTC	CASSWGLAGGGGEQYF
TRBD2	TRBV5-6	-	TRBJ2-7	TGTGCCAGCAGCTTGTGGGGACTAGTTTCTTCCCACATCTTC	CASSLWGLVSSHIF
-	TRBV6-6	many	TRBJ2-3	TGTGCCAGCAGACTGGGACTGGGAAGCGATACGCAGTATTTT	CASRLGLGSDTQYF
-	TRBV7-2	-	TRBJ1-2	TGTGCCAGCAGCTTTTACTGGGGGGGCGATGGTGGCTACACCTTC	CASSFYWGGDGGYTF
-	TRBV20-1	-	TRBJ2-7	TGCAGTGCTAGTGCTTTCACGGGACTCCGCTACGAGCAGTACTTC	CSASAFTGLRYEQYF
-	TRBV12-3/TRBV12-4	once	TRBJ1-5	TGTGCCAGCAGTCCAGGGTTAGCGCCCCAGCATTTT	CASSPGLAPQHF
-	TRBV19	-	TRBJ1-1	TGTGCCAGTAGCATCGTGGGGCTAAACACTGAAGCTTTCTTT	CASSIVGLNTEAFF
-	TRBV5-1	once	TRBJ2-1	TGCGCCAGCAGCTTGACTACTGTTGAGCAGTTCTTC	CASSLTTVEQFF
-	TRBV5-1	once	TRBJ1-4	TGCGCCAGCAGCTACAGGTCAAATGAAAAACTGTTTTTT	CASSYRSNEKLFF
TRBD1	TRBV18	-	TRBJ1-2	TGTGCCAGCTCACCACGGCTGGACAGGTCAATTCTGTCTGGTTATGGCTACACCTTC	CASSPRLDRSILSGYGYTF